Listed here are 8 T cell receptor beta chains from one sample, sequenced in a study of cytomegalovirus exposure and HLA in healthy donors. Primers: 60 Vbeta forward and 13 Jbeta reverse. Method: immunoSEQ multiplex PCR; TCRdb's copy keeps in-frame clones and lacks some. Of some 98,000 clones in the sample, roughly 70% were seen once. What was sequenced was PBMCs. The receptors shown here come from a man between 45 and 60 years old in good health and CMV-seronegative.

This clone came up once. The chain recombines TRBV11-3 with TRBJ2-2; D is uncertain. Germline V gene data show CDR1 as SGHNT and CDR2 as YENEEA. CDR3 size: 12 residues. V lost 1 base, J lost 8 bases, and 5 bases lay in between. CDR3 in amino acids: CASSLGRGELFF. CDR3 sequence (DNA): TGTGCCAGCAGCTTAGGGAGAGGGGAGCTGTTTTTT.

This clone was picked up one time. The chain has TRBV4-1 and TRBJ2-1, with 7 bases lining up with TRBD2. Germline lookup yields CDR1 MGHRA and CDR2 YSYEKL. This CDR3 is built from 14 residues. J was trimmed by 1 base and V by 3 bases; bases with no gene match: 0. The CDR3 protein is CASSQRGSYNEQFF. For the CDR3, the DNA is TGCGCCAGCAGCCAGCGGGGGTCCTACAATGAGCAGTTCTTC.

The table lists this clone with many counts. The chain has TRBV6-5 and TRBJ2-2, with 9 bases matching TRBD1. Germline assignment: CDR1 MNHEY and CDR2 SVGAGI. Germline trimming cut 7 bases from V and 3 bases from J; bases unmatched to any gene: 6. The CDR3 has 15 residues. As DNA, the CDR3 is TGTGCCAGCATCGCCGGGACAGGGCACACCGGGGAGCTGTTTTTT. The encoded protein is CASIAGTGHTGELFF.

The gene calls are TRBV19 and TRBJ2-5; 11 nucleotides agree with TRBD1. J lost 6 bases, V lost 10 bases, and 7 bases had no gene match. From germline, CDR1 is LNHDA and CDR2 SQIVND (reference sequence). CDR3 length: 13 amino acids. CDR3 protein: CANWTGGMKTQYF. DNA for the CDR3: TGTGCCAACTGGACAGGGGGCATGAAGACCCAGTACTTC. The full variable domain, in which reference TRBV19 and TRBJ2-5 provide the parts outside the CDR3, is DGGITQSPKYLFRKEGQNVTLSCEQNLNHDAMYWYRQDPGQGLRLIYYSQIVNDFQKGDIAEGYSVSREKKESFPLTVTSAQKNPTAFYLCANWTGGMKTQYFGPGTRLLVL.

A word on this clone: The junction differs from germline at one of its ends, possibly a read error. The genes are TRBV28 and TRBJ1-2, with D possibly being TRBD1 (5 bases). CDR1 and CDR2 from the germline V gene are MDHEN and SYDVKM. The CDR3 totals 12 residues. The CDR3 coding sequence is TGTGCCAGCAGTCTGTGGGGGGGATTTAAGGACTTC. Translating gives CASSLWGGFKDF.

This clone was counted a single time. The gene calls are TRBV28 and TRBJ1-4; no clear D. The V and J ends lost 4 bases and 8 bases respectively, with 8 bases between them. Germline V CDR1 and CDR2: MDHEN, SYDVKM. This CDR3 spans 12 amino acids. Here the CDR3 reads CASSSPTEKLFF. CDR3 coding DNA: TGTGCCAGCAGTTCCCCGACAGAAAAACTGTTTTTT.

CDR3 DNA sequence: TGTGCCACATGGGGGGGGAAGAATGAGCAGTTCTTC. It specifies CATWGGKNEQFF. The chain is built from TRBV27 and TRBJ2-1; TRBD2 aligns across 7 bases. The CDR3 contains 12 residues. Germline CDR1 is MNHEY and CDR2 is SMNVEV (reference sequence). Trimming took 10 bases from V and 7 from J; bases not matched to a gene: 7.

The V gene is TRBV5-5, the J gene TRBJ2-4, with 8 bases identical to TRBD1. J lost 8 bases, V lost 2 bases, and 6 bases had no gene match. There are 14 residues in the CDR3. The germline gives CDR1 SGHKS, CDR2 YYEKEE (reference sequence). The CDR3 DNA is TGTGCCAGCAGCTTCCAACGACAGGGGTACATTCAGTACTTC. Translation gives CASSFQRQGYIQYF. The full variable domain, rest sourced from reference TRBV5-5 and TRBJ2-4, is DAGVTQSPTHLIKTRGQQVTLRCSPISGHKSVSWYQQVLGQGPQFIFQYYEKEERGRGNFPDRFSARQFPNYSSELNVNALLLGDSALYLCASSFQRQGYIQYFGAGTRLSVL.